This T cell receptor (beta chain) stems from a study of T cell responses to AZD1222 COVID-19 vaccine. Study-wide results and limits: Most donors were white British and more were female, and clonal diversity was possibly underestimated. In the spike-specific TCR repertoire, nearly half reportedly target unmutated variant regions.

Sequencing used immunoSEQ multiplex PCR; TCRdb keeps in-frame clones, though not all of them. The sample shows some 97,000 clones, approximately 91% of them seen only once. About this clone: The antigen remains unidentified.

V lost 0 bases to trimming and J lost 1 base, with 7 bases between them. CDR3 length: 14 residues. Germline CDR1 is SGDLS and CDR2 is YYNGEE. The specimen comprised peripheral blood, sampled on day 0 of AZD1222 vaccination. The sequence was collected from an adult in good health. The chain joins TRBV9 to TRBJ1-1; D is ambiguous. The CDR3 is CASSVVLQNTEAFF. The CDR3 coding sequence is TGTGCCAGCAGCGTAGTTCTGCAGAACACTGAAGCTTTCTTT.